This T cell receptor (beta chain) comes out of a study of cytomegalovirus exposure and HLA in healthy donors. Study at large: As released early, the data held roughly 85 million unique TCRs from HLA-typed donors. Findings and caveats of the study: Later analysis found that TCR beta chains associated with HLA were more clonally expanded than other, equally common chains. Using a false discovery rate of 0.05, a later analysis showed that approximately 16,000 TCR beta sequences were associated with HLA alleles. Later on, analysis showed that most CMV-associated TCR beta chains appeared to be HLA-restricted.

There are 12 residues in the CDR3. The table lists this clone with a few counts. Its antigen is not known. The study ran its PCR with 60 Vbeta and 13 Jbeta primers. Profiling relied on immunoSEQ multiplex PCR, and the TCRdb table lists in-frame clones only, not all of them. Among 150,000 to 200,000 clones listed, around 84% were seen once. The chain recombines TRBV21-1 with TRBJ2-7; the DNA was not compared with TRBD1, the D call given in the table. TRBV21-1 has pseudogene status. Sequencing input: PBMCs. This TCR derives from a man younger than 35 in good health and CMV-seropositive. The CDR3 nucleotides are TGTGCCAGCAGCAAAGAACAGGGGGAGCAGTACTTC. Its protein product is CASSKEQGEQYF.